This T cell receptor (beta chain) comes out of a study of cytomegalovirus exposure and HLA in healthy donors. Study background: HLA-typed donors were the source of 80 million to 90 million unique TCRs, which an early data release held. General study findings and limits: Excluded: some indistinguishable V segments such as TRBV6-2 and TRBV6-3.

The V gene's germline CDR1 is LNHNV and CDR2 YYDKDF (reference sequence). The CDR3 runs to 17 residues. Between the trimmed V and J ends, which lost 0 bases and 7 bases, there was a span of 21 bases. With regard to this clone: What it recognizes is unknown.

Amplification used 60 Vbeta primers and 13 Jbeta primers. The table came from immunoSEQ multiplex PCR; TCRdb's copy has only in-frame clones and leaves some out. The repertoire includes fewer than 150,000 clones, about four fifths of them detected once, and 2.8% sits in the top ten. Every donor was a healthy person donating bone marrow. Sequencing input: PBMCs. The chain joins TRBV15 to TRBJ1-1; a weak D match, TRBD1 (6 bases). This TCR came from a male donor in good health and CMV-seronegative. The CDR3 DNA reads TGTGCCACCAGCAGAGAGGGCCCAACAGGGCGGGGGTTTGAAGCTTTCTTT. This codes for CATSREGPTGRGFEAFF.